This T cell receptor (beta chain) stems from a study of CD8+ T cells in alopecia areata. At the level of the study: The study gave treated patients oral tofacitinib at 5 to 10 mg twice daily.

cDNA prepared by RNA extraction and subsequent reverse transcription served as the template for sequencing. Profiling relied on immunoSEQ multiplex PCR, and the TCRdb table lists in-frame clones only, not all of them. The sample lists about 200,000 clones, over 60% occurring once. A remark on this clone: Its cognate antigen is unknown.

This CDR3 has 15 amino acids. V shed 4 bases and J shed 6 bases, with 18 bases lying between them. The germline gives CDR1 SGHDT, CDR2 YYEEEE. General study results and limits: More clonal than normal scalp was lesional scalp, particularly alopecia totalis/universalis. Persistence during tofacitinib was seen for many expanded lesional clones in scalp and blood.

The treatment: oral pan-JAK inhibitor, 5-10 mg twice daily. It was from PBMCs that CD4+ and CD8+ T cells were sorted. The V call is TRBV5-6, the J call TRBJ2-3; D tentatively reads TRBD1 or TRBD2 (5 bases each). The sequencing used CD4+ T cells sorted from blood, collected at week 4, from a patient treated with tofacitinib. The clonotype comes from a human donor with alopecia areata. The CDR3 coding sequence is TGTGCCAGCAGCCTGCTGGGGGATCCCATGGATACGCAGTATTTT. This translates into CASSLLGDPMDTQYF.